This T cell receptor (beta chain) was sequenced during a study of OX40 agonist ivuxolimab in advanced cancers. Germline V gene lookup returns CDR1 GTSNPN and CDR2 SVGIG (reference sequence). The CDR3 is 13 amino acids. Trimming pared 1 base from V and 2 bases from J, leaving 9 bases between. The repertoire was sequenced with immunoSEQ multiplex PCR; TCRdb's copy has only in-frame clones and lacks some. Found here are more than 20,000 clones, 85% of them singletons; the top ten hold around a quarter. This clone was counted a few times. V gene TRBV30 combines with J gene TRBJ2-7, with a tentative D call TRBD1 (5 bases). The receptor comes from an adult with an advanced solid tumor such as melanoma, head and neck, liver or kidney cancer. The starting material was CD4+ or CD8+ T cells sorted from blood, obtained in a trial of the OX40 agonist ivuxolimab. This chain's CDR3 is CAWSEQVTYEQYF. CDR3 in DNA: TGTGCCTGGAGTGAACAGGTAACCTACGAGCAGTACTTC.